Sequencing of this T cell receptor beta chain was carried out in a study of spatial heterogeneity in lung cancer. Sample time point: sample taken at primary tumor resection. The study sequenced unsorted whole RNA from tumor, nontumor lung or frozen PBMC. The CDR3 is 15 amino acids. V shed 4 bases and J 3 bases; nucleotides not matched to a gene: 8. Germline V gene lookup returns CDR1 LGHDT and CDR2 YNNKEL (reference sequence). This clonotype has a count of ten or more. TCRdb ran MiXCR on the 5' RACE reads and lists one entry per CDR3 protein. The sample records more than 10,000 distinct CDR3 sequences, approximately 5% being singletons.

V and J are TRBV3-1 and TRBJ1-1; 7 nucleotides line up with TRBD1. Sequencing was performed on PBMCs, taken at surgery. This sequence originates from a male donor with early-stage non-small cell lung cancer. The CDR3 bases are TGTGCCAGCAGCCCCGGACAGGTTTACGACACTGAAGCTTTCTTT. Amino acid sequence: CASSPGQVYDTEAFF.